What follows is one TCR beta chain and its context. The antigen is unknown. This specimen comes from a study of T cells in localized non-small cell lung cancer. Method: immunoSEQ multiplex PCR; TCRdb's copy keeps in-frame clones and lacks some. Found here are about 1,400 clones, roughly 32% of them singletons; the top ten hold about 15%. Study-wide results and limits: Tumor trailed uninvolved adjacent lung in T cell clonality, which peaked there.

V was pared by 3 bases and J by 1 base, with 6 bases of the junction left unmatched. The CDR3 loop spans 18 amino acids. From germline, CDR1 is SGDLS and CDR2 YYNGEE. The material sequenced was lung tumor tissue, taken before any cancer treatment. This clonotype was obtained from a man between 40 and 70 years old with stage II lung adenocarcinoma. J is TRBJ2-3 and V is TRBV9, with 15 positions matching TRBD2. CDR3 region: CASSAGLAGGEGTDTQYF. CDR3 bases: TGTGCCAGCAGCGCGGGACTAGCGGGAGGTGAGGGCACAGATACGCAGTATTTT.